This T cell receptor beta chain appears in the sequencing data of a study of shared clonotypes between healthy human individuals. CDR3 length: 16 residues. Trimming removed 0 bases from V and 4 bases from J; junction bases left unmatched: 4. Per germline, CDR1 SGHRS and CDR2 YFSETQ. The donors were all Caucasian adults (living in Nashville, Tennessee). Profiling relied on immunoSEQ multiplex PCR, and the TCRdb table lists in-frame clones only, not all of them. The sample contains approximately 620,000 clones, about 97% of which appear only once. Sequencing used naive CD4+ T cells sorted from blood. Subset of the sample: CD45RA+ positively selected. The receptor's source is a woman aged 25 to 39 in good health. The chain recombines TRBV5-1 with TRBJ1-3; 10 bases map to TRBD1. In DNA form, the CDR3 reads TGCGCCAGCAGCTTGGCCGGGACAGGGGTAGGAAACACCATATATTTT. Translated: CASSLAGTGVGNTIYF.